Here is one T cell receptor beta chain with its context. No antigen is known for it. No quality values exist for individual bases; no much larger clone is one base distant. The data are from a study of T cell changes during pregnancy in multiple sclerosis (dated by TCRdb to the late 2010s). Describing the broader study: In women with multiple sclerosis, the researchers looked at how the T cell repertoire shifted as pregnancy progressed.

V is pruned by 5 bases and J by 5 bases, leaving 9 bases of the junction without a gene match. Reading from cysteine to phenylalanine, the CDR3 counts 15 amino acids. Just the 45-base CDR3 DNA is kept, in frame starting at base 1. CDR1 and CDR2 (SGHVS, FQNEAQ) derive from the germline V gene. Preparation of the library involved the immunoSEQ multiplex PCR assay. TCRdb obtained this table from immuneACCESS and retained in-frame rearrangements with V and J assigned. These tables miss some clones; where compared with another copy, unresolved V genes account for less than half of the shortfall, and the remainder is unexplained. For this sample the table gives 90,000 to 120,000 clones, of which approximately 90% were detected only once. The leading ten clones occupy 3.5% of the sample.

The source material was peripheral blood, sampled after pregnancy. This TCR was sampled from a female donor with multiple sclerosis, enrolled in a pregnancy study. The chain uses TRBV7-8 and TRBJ1-5, with TRBD1 matching 7 junction bases. The nucleotides are TGTGCCAGCAGCCCAGAGAGGGGGCCGGATCAGCCCCAGCATTTT. Translated, it gives CASSPERGPDQPQHF. Joined to the reference TRBV7-8 and TRBJ1-5 proteins, this CDR3 gives the full variable domain: GAGVSQSPRYKVAKRGQDVALRCDPISGHVSLFWYQQALGQGPEFLTYFQNEAQLDKSGLPSDRFFAERPEGSVSTLKIQRTQQEDSAVYLCASSPERGPDQPQHFGDGTRLSIL.